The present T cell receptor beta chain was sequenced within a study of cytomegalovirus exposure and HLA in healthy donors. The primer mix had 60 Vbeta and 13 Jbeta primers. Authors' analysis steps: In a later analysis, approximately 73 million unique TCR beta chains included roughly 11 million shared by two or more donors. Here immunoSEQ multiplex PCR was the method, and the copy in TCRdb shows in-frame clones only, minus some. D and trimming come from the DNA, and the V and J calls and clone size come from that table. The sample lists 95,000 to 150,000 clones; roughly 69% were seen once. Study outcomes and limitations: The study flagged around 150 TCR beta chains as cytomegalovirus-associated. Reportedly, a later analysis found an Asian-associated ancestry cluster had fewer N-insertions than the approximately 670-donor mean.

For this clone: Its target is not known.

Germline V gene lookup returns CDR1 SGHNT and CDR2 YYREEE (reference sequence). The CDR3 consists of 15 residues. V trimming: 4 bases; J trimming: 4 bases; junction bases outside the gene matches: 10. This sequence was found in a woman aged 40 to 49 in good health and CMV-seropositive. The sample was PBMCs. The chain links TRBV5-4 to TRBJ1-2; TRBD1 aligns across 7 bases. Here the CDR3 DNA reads TGTGCCAGCAGCCCAGACCCGGGACAGCCCTATGGCTACACCTTC. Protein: CASSPDPGQPYGYTF.